A single sample gave rise to the 30 T cell receptor beta chains below, sequenced in a study of T cell repertoires in cytomegalovirus infection (dated by TCRdb to between 2018 and 2021). These reads were obtained on an Illumina HiSeq 1500. Using fastp trimming at Q25 and MiXCR clonotype assembly, TCRdb reanalyzed the public sequencing data and kept in-frame beta chains. Records with the same CDR3 protein are collapsed into one entry carrying the most frequent genes and DNA. Within this sample are around 750,000 distinct CDR3 sequences, with 30% to 35% of them counted one time only. The ten biggest clones cover around an eighth of the sample. Their cognate antigens are unknown. The sample's treatment or condition label, in plain terms: in vitro stimulation with specific CMV peptide epitopes to enrich CMV-specific T cells. The starting material was cultured CD8+ T cells from PBMCs, obtained from culture after CMV antigen stimulation. Receptors were obtained from a human donor in good health (CMV status not recorded). Some clones in this sample may be carry-over from other donors' samples.

This chain joins TRBV4-3 and TRBJ2-1; unclear D gene. This CDR3 has 13 amino acids. Deletions cut 4 bases from V and 1 base from J, with 5 bases between. CDR1 LGHNA and CDR2 YSLEER come from the germline V gene. CDR3 sequence (DNA): TGCGCCAGCAGCCCTAAATCCTACAATGAGCAGTTCTTC. This codes for CASSPKSYNEQFF.

The CDR3 sequence: CATSRGVSYEQYF. The CDR3 nucleotides read TGTGCCACCAGCAGGGGAGTCTCCTACGAGCAGTACTTC. The rearrangement links TRBV15 to TRBJ2-7; a possible D gene is TRBD2 (5 bases). CDR3 size: 13 residues. Germline-derived CDR1 and CDR2 are LNHNV and YYDKDF (reference sequence). V was trimmed by 3 bases and J by 0 bases, leaving 6 bases between them.

V is TRBV13 and J is TRBJ2-7; TRBD1 agrees at 8 bases. Trimming at V came to 2 bases and at J to 3 bases, leaving 9 bases not matched to a gene. The germline gives CDR1 PRHDT, CDR2 FYEKMQ (reference sequence). This CDR3 comprises 16 residues. CDR3 nucleotides: TGTGCCAGCAGCTTAAGCCGGACAGGGTTTGGCTACGAGCAGTACTTC. Encoded protein: CASSLSRTGFGYEQYF.

This clonotype has at least ten counts. The CDR3: CASSLEQGASPLHF. In DNA, the CDR3 is TGTGCCAGCAGCTTGGAACAGGGGGCTTCACCCCTCCACTTT. The rearrangement links TRBV5-7 to TRBJ1-6; 9 nucleotides align to TRBD1. TRBV5-7 has ORF status, its function being uncertain. The CDR3 length is 14 residues. After removal of 0 bases from V and 9 bases from J, the junction contained 1 base not matched to a gene.

The chain links TRBV7-9 to TRBJ1-5; TRBD1 might be the D (5 bases). V was trimmed by 3 bases and J by 2 bases, leaving 11 bases between them. Germline CDR1 SEHNR, CDR2 FQNEAQ (reference sequence). This CDR3 is 15 amino acids long. This CDR3 reads CASSFAGPGNQPQHF. The CDR3 coding sequence is TGTGCCAGCAGCTTCGCAGGGCCGGGCAATCAGCCCCAGCATTTT.

The V gene is TRBV7-6, the J gene TRBJ2-1, with TRBD2 identical over 10 bases. The CDR3 is made up of 16 amino acids. Germline V gene sequence: CDR1 SGHVS, CDR2 FNYEAQ. V shed 1 base, J shed 10 bases, and the junction held 10 bases outside the gene matches. CDR3 nucleotide sequence: TGTGCCAGCAGCTTAGGCACTAGCGGGGTGAGAGAGGAGCAGTTCTTC. This sequence encodes CASSLGTSGVREEQFF.

This clonotype has only a few counts. The chain has TRBV12-3 or TRBV12-4 and TRBJ2-5; 7 positions match TRBD2. With V trimmed by 3 bases and J by 5 bases, 12 bases remained unmatched. The CDR3 is 16 amino acids. DNA for the CDR3: TGTGCCAGCAGTTTGCCCCCCCCGAAGGGAGGGGAGACCCAGTACTTC. Protein: CASSLPPPKGGETQYF.

The chain combines TRBV4-2 with TRBJ1-6; D may be TRBD1 (5 bases). Trimming took 4 bases from V and 5 from J, leaving 15 bases between them. This CDR3 region has 16 residues. Germline V lookup: CDR1 LGHNA, CDR2 YNFKEQ. This chain's CDR3 is CASSRGTASNNSPLHF. CDR3 DNA sequence: TGTGCCAGCAGCCGAGGGACCGCAAGTAATAATTCACCCCTCCACTTT.

The CDR3 region has the DNA TGTGCCAGTAGTTGGAAAGCCCGGGAGTCCTACAATGAGCAGTTCTTC. It encodes CASSWKARESYNEQFF. The chain couples TRBV19 to TRBJ2-1, with D maybe TRBD2 (6 bases). Germline V gene data show CDR1 as LNHDA and CDR2 as SQIVND (reference sequence). The CDR3 has 16 residues. V lost 5 bases and J lost 1, with 15 bases in between.

The sample holds many counts of this clonotype. The J gene is TRBJ2-3, the V gene TRBV12-3 or TRBV12-4; D unresolved. The CDR3 contains 11 residues. The V and J ends lost 6 bases and 6 bases respectively, with 7 bases between them. The CDR3 DNA reads as TGTGCCAGCAGGCCCGGGGATACGCAGTATTTT. The encoded protein is CASRPGDTQYF.

This clonotype showed up just a few times. CDR3 bases: TGTGCCAGCAGTTACAAATTTACTGAAGCTTTCTTT. Protein: CASSYKFTEAFF. The chain links TRBV6-6 to TRBJ1-1, with D unclear. Per the germline V gene, CDR1 is MNHNY and CDR2 is SVGAGI (reference sequence). The CDR3 is made up of 12 amino acids. V lost 2 bases to trimming and J lost 5 bases, with 6 bases between them.

A few counts support this clonotype. The genes are TRBV4-2 and TRBJ2-3; no clear D gene. The V and J ends lost 1 base and 0 bases respectively, with 8 bases between them. Germline V gene sequence: CDR1 LGHNA, CDR2 YNFKEQ. The CDR3 is 15 residues long. The CDR3 region has the DNA TGTGCCAGCAGCCAAGCCGGGCTCAGCACAGATACGCAGTATTTT. Its translation is CASSQAGLSTDTQYF.

This clonotype was counted only a few times. The chain employs TRBV7-9 and TRBJ2-1; 9 bases agree with TRBD1. The CDR3 runs 15 residues. V gave up 5 bases and J gave up 3 bases; unmatched junction bases: 5. Germline CDR1 and CDR2: SEHNR and FQNEAQ (reference sequence). CDR3 coding DNA: TGTGCCAGCAGCAAGGGACAGGGTATCTACAATGAGCAGTTCTTC. Translating it yields CASSKGQGIYNEQFF.

The chain couples TRBV19 to TRBJ2-7; D remains ambiguous. The CDR3 has 14 residues. Germline lookup yields CDR1 LNHDA and CDR2 SQIVND (reference sequence). Deletions cut 1 base from V and 2 bases from J, with 9 bases between. The CDR3 loop reads CASSIASGPYEQYF. CDR3 DNA sequence: TGTGCCAGTAGTATAGCTTCTGGACCCTACGAGCAGTACTTC.

This clonotype was counted between two and nine times. The chain is built from TRBV27 and TRBJ1-1; D gene ambiguous. There are 13 residues in the CDR3. Germline CDR1 and CDR2: MNHEY and SMNVEV (reference sequence). Deletions cut 2 bases from V and 7 bases from J, with 11 bases between. The CDR3 is CASSLIPTIEAFF. CDR3 DNA: TGTGCCAGCAGTTTAATCCCTACTATTGAAGCTTTCTTT.

This clonotype was seen a few times. The V and J genes are TRBV27 and TRBJ2-1, with D possibly TRBD1 on 6 matching bases. The germline CDR1 and CDR2 sequences are MNHEY and SMNVEV (reference sequence). With 4 bases removed from V and 7 bases from J, the gap between germline ends came to 14 bases. CDR3 size: 14 residues. CDR3 sequence: CASSSSTGWNEQFF. The CDR3 DNA is TGTGCCAGCAGTTCCTCGACAGGCTGGAATGAGCAGTTCTTC.

This clonotype was observed a few times. The rearrangement joins TRBV10-3 to TRBJ2-1; 7 positions agree with TRBD1. The CDR3 loop spans 13 amino acids. Trimming cost V 2 bases and J 6 bases; bases outside gene matches: 1. Germline V lookup: CDR1 ENHRY, CDR2 SYGVKD. CDR3 region: CAISENRGNEQFF. The CDR3 region has the DNA TGTGCCATCAGTGAGAACAGGGGCAATGAGCAGTTCTTC.

This clonotype was observed a handful of times. The rearrangement joins TRBV6-6 to TRBJ2-1; 12 bases are a match to TRBD2. This CDR3 region has 18 residues. Trimming at V came to 1 base and at J to 7 bases, leaving 11 bases not matched to a gene. Germline lookup yields CDR1 MNHNY and CDR2 SVGAGI (reference sequence). The CDR3 nucleotides read TGTGCCAGCAGTTACTTGGTTTGGGCTAGCGGGGGGGCTAATGAGCAGTTCTTC. As protein: CASSYLVWASGGANEQFF.

CDR3: CASREPTANTEAFF. CDR3 nucleotide sequence: TGTGCCAGCAGAGAACCGACAGCAAACACTGAAGCTTTCTTT. The V and J genes are TRBV2 and TRBJ1-1, with D maybe TRBD1 (5 bases). The CDR3 covers 14 residues. Trimming removed 6 bases at V and 2 bases at J, with 13 bases between. Germline CDR1 reads SNHLY; CDR2 reads FYNNEI.

This clonotype was recorded a few times. The V gene is TRBV3-1, the J gene TRBJ1-3; D unclear. Germline values: CDR1 LGHDT, CDR2 YNNKEL (reference sequence). The V end lost 3 bases, the J end lost 0 bases, and 15 bases lay between the germline ends. This CDR3 comprises 17 residues. CDR3 sequence reads: CASSQGTSGGSGNTIYF. The CDR3 nucleotides read TGTGCCAGCAGCCAGGGTACGTCAGGTGGCTCTGGAAACACCATATATTTT.

The CDR3 protein is CASSLGLADLRTDTQYF. CDR3 DNA sequence: TGCGCCAGCAGCTTGGGGCTAGCGGATCTGAGAACAGATACGCAGTATTTT. The V call is TRBV5-1, the J call TRBJ2-3; TRBD2 agrees at 7 bases. CDR3 length equals 17 residues. Germline loops: CDR1 SGHRS, CDR2 YFSETQ. The J segment lost 3 bases and the V segment lost 0 bases, leaving 10 bases of the junction unmatched.

This chain links TRBV28 with TRBJ1-2; no reliable D call. The germline gives CDR1 MDHEN, CDR2 SYDVKM. V lost 6 bases and J lost 8, with 19 bases in between. This CDR3 comprises 14 residues. In nucleotides, the CDR3 is TGTGCCAGCAGGGGCAGGTTCCCTGGGGAAGGCTACACCTTC. Its protein is CASRGRFPGEGYTF.

This clonotype was seen a few times. The V and J genes are TRBV12-3 or TRBV12-4 and TRBJ1-2; D is undetermined. V gave up 5 bases and J gave up 6 bases, with 13 bases separating them. The CDR3 is 13 amino acids. Written as DNA, the CDR3 is TGTGCCAGCAGTCTCAGAAAGGAGGATGGCTACACCTTC. Protein product: CASSLRKEDGYTF.

This chain uses TRBV5-4 with TRBJ1-2; perhaps TRBD1 as D (5 bases). This CDR3 spans 15 amino acids. The germline V gene has CDR1 SGHNT and CDR2 YYREEE (reference sequence). V was pared by 4 bases and J by 2 bases, with 15 bases between. CDR3 amino acids: CASSVTGPGNYGYTF. DNA of the CDR3: TGTGCCAGCAGCGTAACAGGTCCGGGGAACTATGGCTACACCTTC.

J is TRBJ1-2 and V is TRBV7-9; 10 bases map to TRBD1. CDR3 size: 16 residues. J lost 2 bases, V lost 5 bases, and 8 bases had no gene match. Looked up from germline, CDR1 is SEHNR and CDR2 is FQNEAQ (reference sequence). The CDR3 nucleotides are TGTGCCAGCAGCCCTGTGACAGGGGGCGCGAACTATGGCTACACCTTC. Translated, it gives CASSPVTGGANYGYTF. The full variable domain, completed using reference TRBV7-9 and TRBJ1-2, is DTGVSQNPRHKITKRGQNVTFRCDPISEHNRLYWYRQTLGQGPEFLTYFQNEAQLEKSRLLSDRFSAERPKGSFSTLEIQRTEQGDSAMYLCASSPVTGGANYGYTFGSGTRLTVV.

In this sample, this clonotype turned up once. At one end the junction does not follow the germline gene, possibly because of a read error. This chain links TRBV6-6 with TRBJ2-1; D is ambiguous. Per the germline V gene, CDR1 is MNHNY and CDR2 is SVGAGI (reference sequence). This CDR3 has 14 amino acids. CDR3 DNA: TGTGCCAACAGTTACTCGATTACCCTTGCTGAGCAGTTCTTC. Its translation: CANSYSITLAEQFF.

This clonotype was seen many times. V usage is TRBV12-3 or TRBV12-4 and J usage is TRBJ2-7, with D tentatively TRBD2 (5 bases). V was cut by 5 bases and J by 11 bases, with 13 bases left in between. The CDR3 sequence is 11 residues long. CDR3 residues: CASSRAGVEYF. For the CDR3, the DNA is TGTGCCAGCAGTAGGGCGGGTGTCGAGTACTTC.

In DNA form, the CDR3 reads TGTGCCAGCACCCCAGTGGGGGGCAGGTTGCACACTGAAGCTTTCTTT. Protein: CASTPVGGRLHTEAFF. The chain joins TRBV12-3 or TRBV12-4 to TRBJ1-1; D possibly corresponds to TRBD1 (6 bases). Trimming pared 7 bases from V and 3 bases from J, leaving 21 bases between. This CDR3 has 16 amino acids.

The chain couples TRBV19 to TRBJ1-6, with 7 bases that match TRBD1. The CDR3 runs to 15 residues. Germline CDR1 reads LNHDA; CDR2 reads SQIVND (reference sequence). V lost 3 bases, J lost 9 bases, and 8 bases stayed unmatched. The DNA of the CDR3 is TGTGCCAGTAGTATCGAGGCAGGGGGTGGTTCACCCCTCCACTTT. As protein: CASSIEAGGGSPLHF. Full variable domain (remainder filled in from reference TRBV19 and TRBJ1-6): DGGITQSPKYLFRKEGQNVTLSCEQNLNHDAMYWYRQDPGQGLRLIYYSQIVNDFQKGDIAEGYSVSREKKESFPLTVTSAQKNPTAFYLCASSIEAGGGSPLHFGNGTRLTVT.

The CDR3 spells CASSEGTGGNQPQHF. CDR3 DNA: TGTGCCAGCAGTGAAGGGACAGGGGGTAATCAGCCCCAGCATTTT. The rearrangement uses TRBV25-1 and TRBJ1-5, with 11 bases identical to TRBD1. Trimming cost V 2 bases and J 4 bases; bases outside gene matches: 1. This CDR3 is 15 amino acids long. Looked up from germline, CDR1 is MGHDK and CDR2 is SYGVNS. Variable domain in full (rest from reference TRBV25-1 and TRBJ1-5): EADIYQTPRYLVIGTGKKITLECSQTMGHDKMYWYQQDPGMELHLIHYSYGVNSTEKGDLSSESTVSRIRTEHFPLTLESARPSHTSQYLCASSEGTGGNQPQHFGDGTRLSIL.